The present T cell receptor (beta chain) was sequenced within a study of blood T cells in healthy people across ages. Study-level points and caveats: A roughly linear fall in TCR beta diversity per million T cells was seen with increasing age.

Trimming left V 7 bases short and J 2 bases short, with 13 bases between. Germline assignment: CDR1 SGHRS and CDR2 YFSETQ. The CDR3 is made up of 14 amino acids. Comments on this clonotype: Its matching antigen is unknown.

Next came a second PCR, run for about 6 to 11 cycles, which used a sample-barcoded 5' primer along with a J-beta primer mix. A tag from a template-switch adaptor with 12 random nucleotides marked each cDNA molecule. TCRdb re-derived calls from the 5' RACE reads in MiXCR, one entry per CDR3 protein. The sample shows under 1,100,000 distinct CDR3 sequences, about 25% of them seen only once. This same sample was also taken into another study, of T cells of mothers and their children.

The sample taken for sequencing was blood. This TCR derives from a girl between 2 and 10 years old in good health. J is TRBJ1-3 and V is TRBV5-1; perhaps TRBD1 as D (6 bases). The CDR3, as DNA: TGCGCCAGCCATGGGGGGGGCCCTGGAAACACCATATATTTT. Translation: CASHGGGPGNTIYF.